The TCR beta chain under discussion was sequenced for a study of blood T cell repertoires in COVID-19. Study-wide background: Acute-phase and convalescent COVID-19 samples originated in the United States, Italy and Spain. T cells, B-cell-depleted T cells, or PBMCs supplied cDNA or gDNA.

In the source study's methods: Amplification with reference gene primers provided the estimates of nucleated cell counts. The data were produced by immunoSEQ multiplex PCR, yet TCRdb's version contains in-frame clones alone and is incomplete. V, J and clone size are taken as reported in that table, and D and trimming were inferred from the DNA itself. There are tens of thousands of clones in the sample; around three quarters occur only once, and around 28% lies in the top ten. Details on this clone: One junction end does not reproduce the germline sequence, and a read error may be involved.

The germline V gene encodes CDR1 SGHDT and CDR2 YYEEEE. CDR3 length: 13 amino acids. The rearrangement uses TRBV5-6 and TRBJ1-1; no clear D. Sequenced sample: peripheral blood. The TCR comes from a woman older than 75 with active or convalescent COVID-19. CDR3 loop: CASSQVRGGVLIF. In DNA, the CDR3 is TGTGCCAGCAGCCAGGTTCGAGGCGGGGTCCTTATTTTT.